The text below deals with one T cell receptor (beta chain). Its antigen remains unknown. The sample is drawn from a study of shared clonotypes between healthy human individuals. The wider study: A donor's plate count was three for CD4 naive and three for CD4 memory; CD8 naive had two and CD8 memory one. Study-level results: Only blood samples were collected, and tissue repertoires likely differ.

The CDR3 totals 14 residues. The germline V gene encodes CDR1 SGHDT and CDR2 YYEEEE. V lost 2 bases to trimming and J lost 1 base, with 10 bases between them. In the study's own analysis: ImmunoSEQ supplied junction-only sequences lacking quality scores, so filtering was different. Libraries were prepared by immunoSEQ multiplex PCR; TCRdb keeps only in-frame clonotypes and omits some of them. The V and J calls and clone size are taken from that table; D and trimming were inferred from the DNA. The sample contains under 2,500,000 clones, 95% of which appear only once. The specimen was naive CD4+ T cells sorted from blood. Subset in this sample: CD45RA+ positively selected. The sequence was collected from a man younger than 35 in good health. The chain uses TRBV5-6 and TRBJ2-7, with D possibly called TRBD1 or TRBD2 (6 bases each). The CDR3 region has the DNA TGTGCCAGCAGCTTAAGGGGGGTATCCTACGAGCAGTACTTC. Translating gives CASSLRGVSYEQYF.